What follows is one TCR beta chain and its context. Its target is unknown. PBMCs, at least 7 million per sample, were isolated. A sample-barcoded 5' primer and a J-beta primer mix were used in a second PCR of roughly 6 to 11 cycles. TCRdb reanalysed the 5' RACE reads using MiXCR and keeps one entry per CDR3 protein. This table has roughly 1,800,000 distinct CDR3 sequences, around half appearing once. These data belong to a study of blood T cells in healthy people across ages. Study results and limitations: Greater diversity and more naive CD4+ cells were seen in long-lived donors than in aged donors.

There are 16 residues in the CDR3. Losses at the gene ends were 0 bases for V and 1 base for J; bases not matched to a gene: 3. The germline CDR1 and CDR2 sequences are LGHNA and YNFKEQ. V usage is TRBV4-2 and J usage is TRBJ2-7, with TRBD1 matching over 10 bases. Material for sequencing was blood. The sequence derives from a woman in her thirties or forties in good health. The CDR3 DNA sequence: TGTGCCAGCAGCCAAGAGGGGACAGGGGCTTCCTACGAGCAGTACTTC. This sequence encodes CASSQEGTGASYEQYF.